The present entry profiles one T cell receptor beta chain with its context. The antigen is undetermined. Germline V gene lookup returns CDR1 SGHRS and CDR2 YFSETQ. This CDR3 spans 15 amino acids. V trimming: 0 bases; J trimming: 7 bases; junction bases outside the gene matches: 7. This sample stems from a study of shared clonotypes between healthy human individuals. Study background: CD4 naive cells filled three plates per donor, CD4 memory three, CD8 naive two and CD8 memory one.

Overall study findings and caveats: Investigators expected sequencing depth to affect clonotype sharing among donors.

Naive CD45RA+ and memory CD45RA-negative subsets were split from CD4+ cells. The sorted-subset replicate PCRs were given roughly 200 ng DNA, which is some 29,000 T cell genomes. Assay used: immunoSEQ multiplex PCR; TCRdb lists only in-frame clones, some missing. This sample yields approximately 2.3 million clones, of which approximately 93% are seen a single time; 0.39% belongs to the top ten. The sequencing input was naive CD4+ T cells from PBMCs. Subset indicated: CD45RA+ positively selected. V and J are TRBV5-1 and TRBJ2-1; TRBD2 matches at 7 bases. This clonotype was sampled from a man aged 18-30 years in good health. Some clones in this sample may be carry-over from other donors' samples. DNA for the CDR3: TGCGCCAGCAGCTTGGATGGCGGGAGCCGGAATGAGCAGTTCTTC. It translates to CASSLDGGSRNEQFF.